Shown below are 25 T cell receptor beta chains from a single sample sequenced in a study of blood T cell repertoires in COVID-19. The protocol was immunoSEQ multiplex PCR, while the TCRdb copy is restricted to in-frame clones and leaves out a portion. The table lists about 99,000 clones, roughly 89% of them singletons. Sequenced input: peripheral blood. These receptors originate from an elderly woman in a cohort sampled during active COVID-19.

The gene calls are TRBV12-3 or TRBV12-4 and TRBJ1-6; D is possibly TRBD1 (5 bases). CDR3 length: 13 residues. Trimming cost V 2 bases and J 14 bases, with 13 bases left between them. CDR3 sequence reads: CASSLRGLEALHF. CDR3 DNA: TGTGCCAGCAGTTTAAGGGGTTTAGAGGCCCTCCACTTT.

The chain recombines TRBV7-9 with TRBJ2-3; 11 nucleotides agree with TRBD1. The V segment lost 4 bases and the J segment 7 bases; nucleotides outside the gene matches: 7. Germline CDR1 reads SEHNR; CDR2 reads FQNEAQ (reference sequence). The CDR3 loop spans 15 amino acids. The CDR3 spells CASSWTGGDSNTQYF. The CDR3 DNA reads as TGTGCCAGCAGCTGGACAGGGGGCGACAGTAATACGCAGTATTTT. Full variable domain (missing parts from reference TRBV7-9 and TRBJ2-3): DTGVSQNPRHKITKRGQNVTFRCDPISEHNRLYWYRQTLGQGPEFLTYFQNEAQLEKSRLLSDRFSAERPKGSFSTLEIQRTEQGDSAMYLCASSWTGGDSNTQYFGPGTRLTVL.

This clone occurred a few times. The CDR3 here is CAGGKEQYF. CDR3 nucleotide sequence: TGTGCCGGAGGGAAGGAGCAGTACTTC. V gene TRBV21-1 combines with J gene TRBJ2-7; the table assigns TRBD2, which was not confirmed against the DNA. TRBV21-1 is a documented pseudogene. The CDR3 extends over 9 amino acids.

CDR3: CASRDQGSHGYTF. The CDR3 bases are TGTGCCAGTAGAGATCAGGGAAGTCACGGCTACACCTTC. The gene calls are TRBV19 and TRBJ1-2; perhaps TRBD1 as D (5 bases). CDR1 is LNHDA and CDR2 is SQIVND in the germline V gene (reference sequence). The germline V and J ends were trimmed by 6 bases and 8 bases, with 16 bases remaining between them. There are 13 residues in the CDR3.

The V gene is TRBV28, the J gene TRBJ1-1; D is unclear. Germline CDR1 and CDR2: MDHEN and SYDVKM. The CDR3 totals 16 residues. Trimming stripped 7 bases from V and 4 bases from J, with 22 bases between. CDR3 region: CASNSRIRREGTEAFF. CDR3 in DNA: TGTGCCAGCAATTCCCGAATCAGGCGGGAGGGCACTGAAGCTTTCTTT.

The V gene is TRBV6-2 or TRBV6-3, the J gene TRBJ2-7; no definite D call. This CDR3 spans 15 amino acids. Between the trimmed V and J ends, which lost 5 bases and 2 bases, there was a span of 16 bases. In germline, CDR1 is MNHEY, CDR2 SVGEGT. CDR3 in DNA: TGTGCCAGCAGTCTCCTCGGTGGAGAGGCCTACGAGCAGTACTTC. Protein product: CASSLLGGEAYEQYF.

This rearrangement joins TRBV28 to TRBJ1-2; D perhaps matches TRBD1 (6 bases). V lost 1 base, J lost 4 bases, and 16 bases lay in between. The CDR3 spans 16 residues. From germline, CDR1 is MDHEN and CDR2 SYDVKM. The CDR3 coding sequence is TGTGCCAGCAGTTTATACGAGGACAGTACCCGCTATGGCTACACCTTC. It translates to CASSLYEDSTRYGYTF.

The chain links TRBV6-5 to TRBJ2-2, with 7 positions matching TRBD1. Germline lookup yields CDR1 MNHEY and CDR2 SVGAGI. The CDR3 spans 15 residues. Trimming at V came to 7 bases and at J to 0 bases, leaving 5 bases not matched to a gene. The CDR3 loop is CASKRGTANTGELFF. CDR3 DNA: TGTGCCAGCAAACGTGGGACAGCGAACACCGGGGAGCTGTTTTTT.

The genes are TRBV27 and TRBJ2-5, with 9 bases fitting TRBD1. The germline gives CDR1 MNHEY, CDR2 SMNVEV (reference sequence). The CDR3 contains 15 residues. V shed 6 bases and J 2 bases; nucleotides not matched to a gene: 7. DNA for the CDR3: TGTGCCAGCAGCCCAAACAGGGGGCAGCAAGAGACCCAGTACTTC. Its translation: CASSPNRGQQETQYF.

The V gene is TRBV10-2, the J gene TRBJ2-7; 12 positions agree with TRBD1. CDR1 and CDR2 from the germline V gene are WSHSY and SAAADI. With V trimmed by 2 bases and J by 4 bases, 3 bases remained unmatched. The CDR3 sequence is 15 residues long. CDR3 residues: CASSEPGQGAYEQYF. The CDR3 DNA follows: TGCGCCAGCAGTGAGCCGGGACAGGGGGCATACGAGCAGTACTTC.

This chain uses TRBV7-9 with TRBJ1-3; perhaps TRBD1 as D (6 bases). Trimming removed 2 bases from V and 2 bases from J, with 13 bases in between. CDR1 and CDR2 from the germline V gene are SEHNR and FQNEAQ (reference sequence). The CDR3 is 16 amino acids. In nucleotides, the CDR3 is TGTGCCAGCAGCTTACGGGAACAGGGCCCTGGAAACACCATATATTTT. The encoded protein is CASSLREQGPGNTIYF.

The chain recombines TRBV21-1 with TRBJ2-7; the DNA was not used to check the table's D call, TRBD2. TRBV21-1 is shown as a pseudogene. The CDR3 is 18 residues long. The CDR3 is CASSPGERDGWGYGEQYF. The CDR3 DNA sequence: TGTGCCAGCAGCCCTGGGGAGCGGGACGGATGGGGATACGGGGAGCAGTACTTC.

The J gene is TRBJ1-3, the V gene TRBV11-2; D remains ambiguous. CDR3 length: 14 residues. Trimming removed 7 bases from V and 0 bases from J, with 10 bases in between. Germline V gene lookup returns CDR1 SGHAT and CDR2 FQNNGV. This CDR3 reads CASTHYYSGNTIYF. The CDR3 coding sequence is TGTGCCAGCACCCACTACTACTCTGGAAACACCATATATTTT.

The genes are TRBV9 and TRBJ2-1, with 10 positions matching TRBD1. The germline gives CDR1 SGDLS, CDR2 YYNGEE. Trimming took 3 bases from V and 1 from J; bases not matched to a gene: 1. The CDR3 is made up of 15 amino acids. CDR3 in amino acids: CASSGQGASYNEQFF. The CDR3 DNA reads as TGTGCCAGCAGCGGACAGGGGGCGTCCTACAATGAGCAGTTCTTC.

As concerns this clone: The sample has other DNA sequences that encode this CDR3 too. The DNA of the CDR3 is TGTGCCAGCTCACCACCCGGGACAGCGAACACTGAAGCTTTCTTT. The encoded protein is CASSPPGTANTEAFF. V and J are TRBV18 and TRBJ1-1; 7 nucleotides align to TRBD1. The CDR3 has 15 amino acids. With V trimmed by 0 bases and J by 1 base, 2 bases remained unmatched. Germline-derived CDR1 and CDR2 are KGHSH and LQKENI.

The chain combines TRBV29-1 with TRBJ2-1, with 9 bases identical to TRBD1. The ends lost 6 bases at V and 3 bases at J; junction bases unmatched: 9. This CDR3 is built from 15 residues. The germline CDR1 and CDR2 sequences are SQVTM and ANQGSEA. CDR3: CSVNVGTGSYNEQFF. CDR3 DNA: TGCAGCGTCAACGTAGGGACAGGGAGCTACAATGAGCAGTTCTTC.

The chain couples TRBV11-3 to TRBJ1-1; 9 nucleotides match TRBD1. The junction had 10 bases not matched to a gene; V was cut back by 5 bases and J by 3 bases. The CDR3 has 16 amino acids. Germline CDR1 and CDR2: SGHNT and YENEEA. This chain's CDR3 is CASSPQGAGSYTEAFF. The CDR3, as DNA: TGTGCCAGCAGCCCACAGGGGGCTGGGTCGTACACTGAAGCTTTCTTT. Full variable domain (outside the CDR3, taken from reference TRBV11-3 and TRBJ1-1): EAGVVQSPRYKIIEKKQPVAFWCNPISGHNTLYWYLQNLGQGPELLIRYENEEAVDDSQLPKDRFSAERLKGVDSTLKIQPAELGDSAVYLCASSPQGAGSYTEAFFGQGTRLTVV.

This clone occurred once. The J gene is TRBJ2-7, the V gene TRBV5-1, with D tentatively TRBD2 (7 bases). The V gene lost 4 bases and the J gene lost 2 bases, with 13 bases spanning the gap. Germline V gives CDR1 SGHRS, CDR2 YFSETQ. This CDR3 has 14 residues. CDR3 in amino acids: CASSRGGGPYEQYF. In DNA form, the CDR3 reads TGCGCCAGCAGCAGGGGGGGAGGTCCCTACGAGCAGTACTTC.

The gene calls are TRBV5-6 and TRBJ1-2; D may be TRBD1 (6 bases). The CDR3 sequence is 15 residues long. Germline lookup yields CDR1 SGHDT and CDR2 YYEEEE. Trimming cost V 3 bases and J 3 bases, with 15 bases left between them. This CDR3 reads CASSSRMNRDYGYTF. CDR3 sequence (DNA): TGTGCCAGCAGCTCGAGGATGAACAGGGACTATGGCTACACCTTC.

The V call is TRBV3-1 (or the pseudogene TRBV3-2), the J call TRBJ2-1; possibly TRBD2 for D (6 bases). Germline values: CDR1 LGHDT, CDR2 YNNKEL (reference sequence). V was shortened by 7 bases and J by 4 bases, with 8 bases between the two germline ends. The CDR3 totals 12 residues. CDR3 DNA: TGTGCCAGCACCCGGGGGTACAATGAGCAGTTCTTC. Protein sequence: CASTRGYNEQFF.

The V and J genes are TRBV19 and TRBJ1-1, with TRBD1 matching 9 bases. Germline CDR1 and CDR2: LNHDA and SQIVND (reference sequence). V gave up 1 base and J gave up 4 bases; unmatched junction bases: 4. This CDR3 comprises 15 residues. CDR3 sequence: CASSIVGQGFTEAFF. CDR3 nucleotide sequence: TGTGCCAGTAGTATAGTTGGACAGGGGTTCACTGAAGCTTTCTTT.

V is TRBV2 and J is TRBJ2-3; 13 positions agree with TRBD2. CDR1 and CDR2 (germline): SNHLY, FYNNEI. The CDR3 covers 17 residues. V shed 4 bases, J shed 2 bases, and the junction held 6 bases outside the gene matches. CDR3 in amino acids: CASSAPTSGRSTDTQYF. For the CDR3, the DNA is TGTGCCAGCAGTGCCCCGACTAGCGGGAGGTCCACAGATACGCAGTATTTT.

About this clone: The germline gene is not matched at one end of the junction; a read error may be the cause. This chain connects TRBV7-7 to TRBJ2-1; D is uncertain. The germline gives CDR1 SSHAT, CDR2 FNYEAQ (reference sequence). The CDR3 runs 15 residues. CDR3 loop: CASSLAIGGDNEQFF. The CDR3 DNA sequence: TGTGCTAGCAGCTTAGCCATAGGCGGAGACAATGAGCAGTTCTTC.

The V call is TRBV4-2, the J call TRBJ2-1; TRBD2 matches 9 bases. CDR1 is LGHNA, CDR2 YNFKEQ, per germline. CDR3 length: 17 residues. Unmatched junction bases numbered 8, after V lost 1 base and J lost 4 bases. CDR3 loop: CASSQGPTSGPYNEQFF. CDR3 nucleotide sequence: TGTGCCAGCAGCCAAGGTCCAACTAGCGGGCCTTACAATGAGCAGTTCTTC.

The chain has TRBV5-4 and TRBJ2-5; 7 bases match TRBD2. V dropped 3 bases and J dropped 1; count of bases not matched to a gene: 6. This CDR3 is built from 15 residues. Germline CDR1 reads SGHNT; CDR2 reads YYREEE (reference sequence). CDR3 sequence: CASSSYGGIQETQYF. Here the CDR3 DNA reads TGTGCCAGCAGCTCCTACGGGGGGATCCAAGAGACCCAGTACTTC.